These 20 T cell receptor beta chains share one sample of origin, sequenced in a study of identical twins. TCRdb processed the 5' RACE reads anew with MiXCR; each CDR3 protein has one entry. The sample includes 1,800,000 or so distinct CDR3 sequences, around 33% of them seen just once. Sample: cord blood. These receptors all come from a newborn girl in good health.

This clonotype was counted once. Relative to the germline gene, one junction end is altered; a read error may explain this. V gene TRBV6-2 or TRBV6-3 combines with J gene TRBJ2-6; maybe TRBD1 (5 bases). This CDR3 is built from 15 residues. Germline loops: CDR1 MNHEY, CDR2 SVGEGT. The CDR3 DNA sequence: TGTGCCAGCAGGCAAGATCCTTCTGGGGCCAACGTCCCGACTTTC. Its protein product is CASRQDPSGANVPTF.

This chain joins TRBV5-1 and TRBJ2-7, with D unclear. The last part of the DNA fits TRBJ2-5 better; the J call may be wrong. This CDR3 contains 15 residues. The germline V gene encodes CDR1 SGHRS and CDR2 YFSETQ. Here the CDR3 reads CASSPRADPRGTQYF. The CDR3, as DNA: TGCGCCAGCAGCCCCCGGGCAGACCCCCGTGGGACCCAGTACTTC.

Turning to this clonotype: An end of the junction does not agree with germline; a read error may underlie this. V gene TRBV20-1 combines with J gene TRBJ1-2, with a weak D call TRBD1 (5 bases). The CDR3 length is 13 residues. From germline, CDR1 is DFQATT and CDR2 SNEGSKA (reference sequence). The CDR3 is CSAGEGRNYGDTF. The CDR3 DNA reads TGCAGTGCTGGAGAGGGGCGGAACTATGGCGACACCTTC.

This clonotype was found once. The rearrangement joins TRBV2 to TRBJ1-2; unclear D gene. The germline V gene encodes CDR1 SNHLY and CDR2 FYNNEI. The CDR3 sequence is 12 residues long. Trimming shortened V by 1 base and J by 9 bases, and 9 bases separated the two germline ends. The CDR3 is CASSEGFVSYTF. The CDR3 nucleotides read TGTGCCAGCAGTGAAGGCTTCGTAAGCTACACCTTC. Using reference TRBV2 and TRBJ1-2 for the parts outside the CDR3, the full variable domain is EPEVTQTPSHQVTQMGQEVILRCVPISNHLYFYWYRQILGQKVEFLVSFYNNEISEKSEIFDDQFSVERPDGSNFTLKIRSTKLEDSAMYFCASSEGFVSYTFGSGTRLTVV.

The V and J genes are TRBV27 and TRBJ1-1; D is perhaps TRBD1 (5 bases). The CDR3 has 14 amino acids. Trimming removed 0 bases at V and 5 bases at J, with 10 bases between. Germline V gene data show CDR1 as MNHEY and CDR2 as SMNVEV (reference sequence). As DNA, the CDR3 is TGTGCCAGCAGTTTATCCCCGACAGTGACTGAAGCTTTCTTT. Its translation: CASSLSPTVTEAFF.

The chain recombines TRBV14 with TRBJ2-3; 9 nucleotides agree with TRBD2. The germline CDR1 and CDR2 sequences are SGHDN and FVKESK. This CDR3 region has 19 residues. V gave up 1 base and J gave up 2 bases; unmatched junction bases: 13. This chain's CDR3 is CASSQGGLALRINTDTQYF. CDR3 DNA sequence: TGTGCCAGCAGCCAAGGGGGACTAGCCCTCAGAATTAACACAGATACGCAGTATTTT.

This chain connects TRBV20-1 to TRBJ1-2; D perhaps matches TRBD1 (5 bases). Per germline, CDR1 DFQATT and CDR2 SNEGSKA (reference sequence). CDR3 size: 14 residues. V gave up 3 bases and J gave up 3 bases, with 14 bases separating them. CDR3 in DNA: TGCAGTGCTAGCGGTAAAAGGGACTACTATGGCTACACCTTC. This translates into CSASGKRDYYGYTF.

This chain links TRBV28 with TRBJ2-1; no reliable D call. Germline CDR1 reads MDHEN; CDR2 reads SYDVKM. The CDR3 loop spans 11 amino acids. Trimming stripped 10 bases from V and 15 bases from J, with 19 bases between. The CDR3 here is CATPAGHLWFF. The DNA of the CDR3 is TGTGCCACTCCAGCCGGTCACCTATGGTTCTTC.

This chain connects TRBV7-2 to TRBJ2-5; D is uncertain. The CDR3 totals 15 residues. V lost 2 bases to trimming and J lost 1 base, with 11 bases between them. Per the germline V gene, CDR1 is SGHTA and CDR2 is FQGNSA. CDR3 nucleotides: TGTGCCAGCAGCTTAAATATTAGGGTCCAAGAGACCCAGTACTTC. Translation gives CASSLNIRVQETQYF.

This clonotype was found a few times. J is TRBJ1-4 and V is TRBV15; D may be TRBD1 (5 bases). Germline V gene sequence: CDR1 LNHNV, CDR2 YYDKDF (reference sequence). The CDR3 covers 12 residues. The V end was cut by 7 bases, the J end by 7 bases, with 10 bases between. The CDR3, as DNA: TGTGCCACCACTAGGACACCTGAAAAACTGTTTTTT. Translation: CATTRTPEKLFF.

This rearrangement joins TRBV6-5 to TRBJ2-4; TRBD2 matches at 8 bases. The length of the CDR3 is 14 residues. CDR1 and CDR2 (germline): MNHEY, SVGAGI. V was clipped by 5 bases and J by 6 bases; unmatched bases: 6. This CDR3 reads CASSTGLVRNIQYF. The CDR3 DNA reads TGTGCCAGCAGTACGGGACTAGTAAGAAACATTCAGTACTTC.

Only one count was recorded for this clonotype. The V call is TRBV4-1, the J call TRBJ1-5; D perhaps matches TRBD1 (5 bases). This CDR3 region has 16 residues. CDR1 and CDR2 (germline): MGHRA, YSYEKL. Trimming removed 1 base at V and 4 bases at J, with 14 bases between. CDR3 in amino acids: CASSQGRAKGNQPQHF. The CDR3 DNA reads TGCGCCAGCAGCCAAGGTCGGGCGAAGGGGAATCAGCCCCAGCATTTT.

The chain couples TRBV20-1 to TRBJ2-7; D unresolved. Trimming removed 2 bases at V and 4 bases at J, with 6 bases between. CDR1 and CDR2 from the germline V gene are DFQATT and SNEGSKA (reference sequence). CDR3 length: 11 amino acids. The CDR3 region is CSARRQYEQYF. In nucleotides, the CDR3 is TGCAGTGCTAGACGGCAATACGAGCAGTACTTC.

This sequence joins TRBV20-1 and TRBJ2-3; D uncertain. V lost 0 bases and J 2 bases, leaving 3 bases between the germline ends. The CDR3 length is 12 residues. CDR1 DFQATT and CDR2 SNEGSKA come from the germline V gene (reference sequence). CDR3 amino acids: CSAREPTDTQYF. The CDR3 DNA reads TGCAGTGCTAGAGAGCCCACAGATACGCAGTATTTT.

This clonotype was seen only a few times. The chain carries TRBV10-3 and TRBJ1-2; TRBD1 might be the D (5 bases). The V gene lost 0 bases and the J gene lost 4 bases, with 15 bases spanning the gap. CDR1 and CDR2 from the germline V gene are ENHRY and SYGVKD. The CDR3 is 16 amino acids. CDR3 region: CAISESWYRTIYGYTF. CDR3 sequence (DNA): TGTGCCATCAGTGAGTCGTGGTACAGGACCATCTATGGCTACACCTTC.

V and J are TRBV5-1 and TRBJ2-3, with D uncertain. The CDR3 loop spans 14 amino acids. The germline V gene encodes CDR1 SGHRS and CDR2 YFSETQ. Deletions cut 2 bases from V and 2 bases from J, with 9 bases between. The CDR3 DNA reads as TGCGCCAGCAGCTTTCCTGCAGCCACAGATACGCAGTATTTT. It is translated as CASSFPAATDTQYF.

The V call is TRBV10-3, the J call TRBJ2-5, with no clear D. Trimming removed 2 bases from V and 2 bases from J, with 6 bases in between. The CDR3 consists of 13 residues. CDR1 ENHRY and CDR2 SYGVKD come from the germline V gene. CDR3 protein: CAISEAAQETQYF. As DNA, the CDR3 is TGTGCCATCAGTGAGGCGGCTCAAGAGACCCAGTACTTC.

The chain carries TRBV4-1 and TRBJ2-7; 12 nucleotides line up with TRBD1. Germline CDR1 MGHRA, CDR2 YSYEKL. Trimming at V came to 2 bases and at J to 4 bases, leaving 9 bases not matched to a gene. This CDR3 has 17 residues. CDR3 sequence (DNA): TGCGCCAGCAGCCAATTTCTTGGGACAGGGGGCGGTTACGAGCAGTACTTC. Protein product: CASSQFLGTGGGYEQYF.

This clonotype was counted between two and nine times. CDR3 protein: CASSLREQGENNQPQHF. In nucleotides, the CDR3 is TGTGCCAGCAGTTTAAGGGAACAGGGGGAGAATAATCAGCCCCAGCATTTT. V is TRBV12-3 or TRBV12-4 and J is TRBJ1-5, with TRBD1 matching 8 bases. The junction had 10 bases not matched to a gene; V was cut back by 2 bases and J by 4 bases. The CDR3 is 17 residues long.

The chain has TRBV20-1 and TRBJ1-5, with a possible D match to TRBD1 (5 bases). V was trimmed by 1 base and J by 0 bases, leaving 16 bases between them. Germline values: CDR1 DFQATT, CDR2 SNEGSKA (reference sequence). The CDR3 covers 17 residues. In nucleotides, the CDR3 is TGCAGTGCTAGAGTCCTAGGGGCTGATTATAGCAATCAGCCCCAGCATTTT. This gives the protein CSARVLGADYSNQPQHF.